This entry lists 26 T cell receptor beta chains sequenced from one sample in a study. TCRdb re-called the RT-PCR reads through MiXCR, storing one row per CDR3 protein. The sample records about 680,000 distinct CDR3 sequences, 13% to 15% being singletons. The sequencing input was memory CD4+ T cells from blood. Every receptor here comes from a female donor in good health, serving as a healthy control.

In its sample, this clonotype was seen many times. The chain recombines TRBV29-1 with TRBJ1-3, with D perhaps matching TRBD1 (5 bases). Germline V gene data show CDR1 as SQVTM and CDR2 as ANQGSEA. The CDR3 covers 16 residues. Trimming left V 2 bases short and J 0 bases short, with 14 bases between. CDR3 amino acids: CSVEYQGLSSGNTIYF. CDR3 sequence (DNA): TGCAGCGTTGAATACCAGGGCTTGTCCTCTGGAAACACCATATATTTT.

The chain links TRBV20-1 to TRBJ1-5; D not certain. The germline CDR1 and CDR2 sequences are DFQATT and SNEGSKA (reference sequence). Trimming pared 0 bases from V and 11 bases from J, leaving 8 bases between. The CDR3 length is 11 residues. In nucleotides, the CDR3 is TGCAGTGCTAGAGAGGGAGAGACCCAGCATTTT. This translates into CSAREGETQHF.

The rearrangement joins TRBV6-6 to TRBJ1-2; the D gene is possibly TRBD1 (6 bases). This CDR3 contains 16 residues. The V gene lost 7 bases and the J gene lost 0 bases, with 18 bases spanning the gap. Looked up from germline, CDR1 is MNHNY and CDR2 is SVGAGI (reference sequence). The CDR3 DNA is TGTGCCAGCATGAGGTCAGGGGACCGTTCTAACTATGGCTACACCTTC. It yields the protein CASMRSGDRSNYGYTF.

This clonotype was detected a few times. The chain recombines TRBV20-1 with TRBJ2-3; D perhaps matches TRBD2 (7 bases). In germline, CDR1 is DFQATT, CDR2 SNEGSKA (reference sequence). This CDR3 is 15 amino acids long. V dropped 5 bases and J dropped 6 bases, with 21 bases sitting between them. The DNA for the CDR3 is TGCAGTGCTGACGGTGCAAGGGGGGGGGAGGATACGCAGTATTTT. Amino acid sequence: CSADGARGGEDTQYF.

This clonotype was seen once. CDR3 sequence: CASRPQGAGSDTQYF. The CDR3 DNA sequence: TGTGCCAGCAGACCCCAGGGGGCGGGTTCAGATACGCAGTATTTT. V usage is TRBV28 and J usage is TRBJ2-3; the match to TRBD1 covers 8 bases. Unmatched junction bases numbered 9, after V lost 6 bases and J lost 4 bases. The CDR3 sequence is 15 residues long. Germline assignment: CDR1 MDHEN and CDR2 SYDVKM.

This clonotype was detected only once. The chain has TRBV12-3 or TRBV12-4 and TRBJ2-7, with D tentatively TRBD1 (5 bases). The V end was cut by 3 bases, the J end by 5 bases, with 14 bases between. The CDR3 is 14 amino acids. DNA of the CDR3: TGTGCCAGCAGTTTGAACAGGTTCACCCACGAGCAGTACTTC. It codes for CASSLNRFTHEQYF.

This clonotype was detected only a few times. The chain couples TRBV5-1 to TRBJ1-5; 8 bases map to TRBD1. CDR1 and CDR2 (germline): SGHRS, YFSETQ. CDR3 size: 15 residues. V was clipped by 4 bases and J by 6 bases; unmatched bases: 9. The CDR3 region is CASSEGSQGAQPQHF. The CDR3 nucleotides are TGCGCCAGCAGCGAGGGGTCGCAGGGGGCTCAGCCCCAGCATTTT. The full variable domain, rest sourced from reference TRBV5-1 and TRBJ1-5, is KAGVTQTPRYLIKTRGQQVTLSCSPISGHRSVSWYQQTPGQGLQFLFEYFSETQRNKGNFPGRFSGRQFSNSRSEMNVSTLELGDSALYLCASSEGSQGAQPQHFGDGTRLSIL.

The chain links TRBV7-2 to TRBJ1-1; tentative D call: TRBD1 (6 bases). The CDR3 is made up of 17 amino acids. V was clipped by 1 base and J by 1 base, with 16 bases between them. Per germline, CDR1 SGHTA and CDR2 FQGNSA. DNA of the CDR3: TGTGCCAGCAGCTTAGATTTCACAGGGTCTGGGAACACTGAAGCTTTCTTT. Translation: CASSLDFTGSGNTEAFF.

V gene TRBV7-2 combines with J gene TRBJ2-3; D not certain. Germline CDR1 and CDR2: SGHTA and FQGNSA. This CDR3 comprises 14 residues. The germline V and J ends were trimmed by 1 base and 3 bases, with 8 bases remaining between them. CDR3: CASSLGVYTDTQYF. CDR3 sequence (DNA): TGTGCCAGCAGCTTAGGGGTTTATACAGATACGCAGTATTTT.

This clonotype came up a few times. The CDR3 sequence is CASSLGGDLIYEQYF. CDR3 in DNA: TGCGCCAGCAGCTTGGGCGGGGACCTCATCTACGAGCAGTACTTC. The V and J genes are TRBV5-1 and TRBJ2-7, with a possible D match to TRBD2 (6 bases). The CDR3 is 15 residues long. V shed 0 bases and J shed 3 bases, with 13 bases lying between them. Per the germline V gene, CDR1 is SGHRS and CDR2 is YFSETQ.

In its sample, this clonotype was seen many times. The V and J genes are TRBV29-1 and TRBJ2-7; D might be TRBD1 (6 bases). Trimming cost V 7 bases and J 4 bases, with 11 bases left between them. The CDR3 extends over 11 amino acids. Germline V gene data show CDR1 as SQVTM and CDR2 as ANQGSEA. The CDR3 DNA sequence: TGCAGCGCCGGGACACAATACGAGCAGTACTTC. The encoded protein is CSAGTQYEQYF.

Many counts were recorded for this clonotype. The rearrangement links TRBV29-1 to TRBJ2-3; possible D gene TRBD2, 5 bases. Trimming took off 7 bases at V and 1 base at J, with 15 bases between the two ends. The CDR3 has 14 residues. Germline CDR1 reads SQVTM; CDR2 reads ANQGSEA. The CDR3 region is CSASRERRTDTQYF. CDR3 DNA: TGCAGCGCCTCAAGGGAGCGACGCACAGATACGCAGTATTTT.

In regard to this clonotype: One end of the junction is discordant with germline, which a read error may explain. The rearrangement joins TRBV20-1 to TRBJ2-1, with D possibly called TRBD1 or TRBD2 (5 bases each). Germline V gene data show CDR1 as DFQATT and CDR2 as SNEGSKA (reference sequence). The length of the CDR3 is 15 residues. The CDR3 DNA reads TGCAGTGCTAGAAGTGGGACCAACTCCTACAATGAGCAGTCCTTC. This encodes CSARSGTNSYNEQSF.

This clonotype has only a few counts. The V and J genes are TRBV14 and TRBJ2-3; D might be TRBD2 (5 bases). The CDR3 runs 17 residues. V was cut by 0 bases and J by 0 bases, with 13 bases left in between. Germline CDR1 SGHDN, CDR2 FVKESK. In DNA, the CDR3 is TGTGCCAGCAGCCAAGATCGTCTAGCTTATAGCACAGATACGCAGTATTTT. This translates into CASSQDRLAYSTDTQYF.

In its sample, this clonotype was seen a few times. The V and J genes are TRBV20-1 and TRBJ2-5, with D maybe TRBD2 (6 bases). The CDR3 length is 13 residues. From germline, CDR1 is DFQATT and CDR2 SNEGSKA (reference sequence). V was clipped by 5 bases and J by 4 bases, with 14 bases between them. The CDR3 region has the DNA TGCAGTGCTGAGAAGGGAGGAGGAGAGACCCAGTACTTC. Encoded protein: CSAEKGGGETQYF.

This clonotype was seen more than once but under ten times. The rearrangement joins TRBV12-3 or TRBV12-4 to TRBJ1-5; no definite D call. This CDR3 comprises 13 residues. Trimming left V 8 bases short and J 4 bases short, with 12 bases between. As DNA, the CDR3 is TGTGCCAGCCGGCAAACAAATAATCAGCCCCAGCATTTT. It specifies CASRQTNNQPQHF.

This clonotype was seen a few times. The CDR3, as DNA: TGTGCCAGCAGTGGGGGGTTAGTGTATGGCTACACCTTC. It translates to CASSGGLVYGYTF. The chain uses TRBV25-1 and TRBJ1-2, with D possibly matching TRBD1 (5 bases). CDR3 size: 13 residues. Germline assignment: CDR1 MGHDK and CDR2 SYGVNS. The V and J ends lost 4 bases and 5 bases respectively, with 11 bases between them.

The chain has TRBV6-1 and TRBJ2-1; weak D call: TRBD1 (5 bases). This CDR3 has 15 amino acids. Germline lookup yields CDR1 MNHNS and CDR2 SASEGT. V gave up 7 bases and J gave up 0 bases, with 13 bases separating them. CDR3 in DNA: TGTGCCAGCAAGGGTGGGGCCAGCTCCTACAATGAGCAGTTCTTC. The encoded protein is CASKGGASSYNEQFF.

This chain connects TRBV7-8 to TRBJ2-7; 9 bases map to TRBD1. From germline, CDR1 is SGHVS and CDR2 FQNEAQ. The CDR3 is 17 residues long. The V and J ends lost 5 bases and 2 bases, in that order; junction bases with no gene match: 13. In DNA, the CDR3 is TGTGCCAGCAGCCCTTATTTAGGACAGGGGTATGCCTACGAGCAGTACTTC. It codes for CASSPYLGQGYAYEQYF.

The rearrangement links TRBV18 to TRBJ2-7; D is unclear. Germline CDR1 is KGHSH and CDR2 is LQKENI. V lost 3 bases and J lost 2, with 11 bases in between. This CDR3 has 14 residues. In DNA, the CDR3 is TGTGCCAGCTCACCTTCTGTGGAGACCTACGAGCAGTACTTC. This codes for CASSPSVETYEQYF.

The chain recombines TRBV6-2 or TRBV6-3 with TRBJ1-2; TRBD1 might be the D (5 bases). V was pared by 5 bases and J by 7 bases, with 11 bases between. This CDR3 is built from 12 residues. In germline, CDR1 is MNHEY, CDR2 SVGEGT. The CDR3 here is CASSMTVGGYTF. The CDR3, as DNA: TGTGCCAGCAGTATGACAGTTGGTGGCTACACCTTC.

This clonotype was recorded many times. This chain joins TRBV12-3 or TRBV12-4 and TRBJ2-7; maybe TRBD2 (6 bases). Deletions cut 8 bases from V and 0 bases from J, with 14 bases between. The CDR3 has 14 residues. CDR3 sequence reads: CASEPSGSSYEQYF. CDR3 bases: TGTGCCAGCGAACCGAGCGGGTCCTCCTACGAGCAGTACTTC.

The chain combines TRBV7-6 with TRBJ2-1; tentatively, D is TRBD2 (5 bases). V lost 5 bases to trimming and J lost 0 bases, with 8 bases between them. This CDR3 is built from 14 residues. Germline values: CDR1 SGHVS, CDR2 FNYEAQ. This CDR3 is CASSPRASYNEQFF. The DNA of the CDR3 is TGTGCCAGCAGCCCGAGGGCCTCCTACAATGAGCAGTTCTTC. The full variable domain, completed using reference TRBV7-6 and TRBJ2-1, is GAGVSQSPRYKVTKRGQDVALRCDPISGHVSLYWYRQALGQGPEFLTYFNYEAQQDKSGLPNDRFSAERPEGSISTLTIQRTEQRDSAMYRCASSPRASYNEQFFGPGTRLTVL.

This clonotype was detected many times. The rearrangement links TRBV20-1 to TRBJ2-1; no firm D call. V was pared by 5 bases and J by 5 bases, with 16 bases between. This CDR3 has 14 residues. Per the germline V gene, CDR1 is DFQATT and CDR2 is SNEGSKA (reference sequence). The CDR3 reads CSAPLIRSDNEQFF. CDR3 in DNA: TGCAGTGCTCCTCTAATTCGGAGCGACAATGAGCAGTTCTTC.

This clonotype was detected many times. The J gene is TRBJ2-1, the V gene TRBV29-1, with 7 positions matching TRBD1. With V trimmed by 7 bases and J by 8 bases, 11 bases remained unmatched. The CDR3 consists of 13 residues. Germline V gene sequence: CDR1 SQVTM, CDR2 ANQGSEA. The CDR3 DNA is TGCAGCGCCCGGGACAGCTTTAATGATGAGCAGTTCTTC. This codes for CSARDSFNDEQFF.

This clonotype was detected ten times or more. The CDR3 reads CAVDIRGRTGELFF. The DNA of the CDR3 is TGTGCCGTGGACATACGCGGCAGAACCGGGGAGCTGTTTTTT. This chain connects TRBV12-3 or TRBV12-4 to TRBJ2-2, with D perhaps matching TRBD1 (5 bases). This CDR3 region has 14 residues. V lost 11 bases to trimming and J lost 5 bases, with 18 bases between them.